Below are 13 T cell receptor beta chains sequenced from a single sample in a study of blood T cell repertoires in COVID-19. Here immunoSEQ multiplex PCR was the method, and the copy in TCRdb shows in-frame clones only, minus some. The table records some 230,000 clones, just over 85% of them present only once. The specimen sequenced was peripheral blood. The receptors originated from a man aged 25 to 40 who had recovered from COVID-19.

In its sample, this clone was seen once. The J gene is TRBJ2-1, the V gene TRBV19; TRBD1 aligns across 11 bases. Germline-derived CDR1 and CDR2 are LNHDA and SQIVND (reference sequence). The CDR3 spans 18 residues. The V gene end was trimmed by 5 bases and the J gene end by 4 bases; junction bases not matched to a gene: 13. CDR3 in amino acids: CASSAPGTGGGGYNEQFF. Written as DNA, the CDR3 is TGTGCCAGTAGTGCTCCCGGGACAGGGGGAGGAGGGTACAATGAGCAGTTCTTC.

V usage is TRBV5-8 and J usage is TRBJ2-3; 8 bases are shared with TRBD1. The CDR3 totals 16 residues. The ends lost 0 bases at V and 2 bases at J; junction bases unmatched: 5. CDR1 and CDR2 from the germline V gene are SGHTS and YDEGEE. The CDR3 nucleotides read TGTGCCAGCAGCTTGGGACAGGGGCCCACCACAGATACGCAGTATTTT. As protein: CASSLGQGPTTDTQYF.

The V call is TRBV6-5, the J call TRBJ2-5; 8 nucleotides line up with TRBD2. V was clipped by 7 bases and J by 5 bases; unmatched bases: 9. This CDR3 region has 14 residues. The germline CDR1 and CDR2 sequences are MNHEY and SVGAGI. CDR3: CASTNSGGFETQYF. CDR3 DNA: TGTGCCAGCACCAACTCGGGGGGGTTTGAGACCCAGTACTTC.

The V call is TRBV6-5, the J call TRBJ2-2, with TRBD1 matching 7 bases. The CDR3 totals 15 residues. CDR1 is MNHEY and CDR2 is SVGAGI in the germline V gene. V gave up 5 bases and J gave up 4 bases; unmatched junction bases: 7. This CDR3 is CASSRQGLSTGELFF. In nucleotides, the CDR3 is TGTGCCAGCAGTAGACAGGGCTTGAGCACCGGGGAGCTGTTTTTT.

In its sample, this clone was seen a few times. CDR3 DNA: TGTGCCTGGGGACCAGATAATTCACCCCTCCACTTT. This encodes CAWGPDNSPLHF. This chain uses TRBV30 with TRBJ1-6; unclear D gene. Germline-derived CDR1 and CDR2 are GTSNPN and SVGIG (reference sequence). V was shortened by 5 bases and J by 5 bases, with 7 bases between the two germline ends. The CDR3 consists of 12 residues. The whole variable domain, filled in from reference TRBV30 and TRBJ1-6, reads SQTIHQWPATLVQPVGSPLSLECTVEGTSNPNLYWYRQAAGRGLQLLFYSVGIGQISSEVPQNLSASRPQDRQFILSSKKLLLSDSGFYLCAWGPDNSPLHFGNGTRLTVT.

The rearrangement links TRBV19 to TRBJ1-5; D is perhaps TRBD1 (5 bases). Between the trimmed V and J ends, which lost 6 bases and 0 bases, there was a span of 9 bases. The CDR3 contains 14 residues. Per the germline V gene, CDR1 is LNHDA and CDR2 is SQIVND (reference sequence). The CDR3 region has the DNA TGTGCCAGTAGCAGACAGTATAGCAATCAGCCCCAGCATTTT. The encoded protein is CASSRQYSNQPQHF.

The chain's CDR3 is CAIKGLAETGELFF. The DNA of the CDR3 is TGTGCCATCAAGGGACTAGCGGAGACCGGGGAGCTGTTTTTT. The chain recombines TRBV10-3 with TRBJ2-2, with 11 bases aligning to TRBD2. CDR1 is ENHRY, CDR2 SYGVKD, per germline. Trimming cost V 7 bases and J 5 bases; bases outside gene matches: 3. This CDR3 is built from 14 residues.

The chain has TRBV5-8 and TRBJ2-3; 9 nucleotides match TRBD1. Germline CDR1 is SGHTS and CDR2 is YDEGEE. CDR3 length: 15 residues. V was clipped by 4 bases and J by 0 bases; unmatched bases: 3. The CDR3 DNA reads as TGTGCCAGCAGCCTGACAGGGGGAAGCACAGATACGCAGTATTTT. This gives the protein CASSLTGGSTDTQYF.

This clone was found once. V gene TRBV19 combines with J gene TRBJ2-7; 9 bases line up with TRBD1. Germline CDR1 reads LNHDA; CDR2 reads SQIVND (reference sequence). This CDR3 has 15 residues. After removal of 3 bases from V and 7 bases from J, the junction contained 10 bases not matched to a gene. The CDR3 bases are TGTGCCAGTAGTATCAGGACAGGGGCCTCCGGGGAGCAGTACTTC. Translating it yields CASSIRTGASGEQYF.

V is TRBV14 and J is TRBJ2-5; D gene ambiguous. The CDR3 runs 11 residues. Between the trimmed V and J ends, which lost 1 base and 8 bases, there was a span of 5 bases. The germline CDR1 and CDR2 sequences are SGHDN and FVKESK. The CDR3 reads CASSQAETQYF. The DNA of the CDR3 is TGTGCCAGCAGCCAAGCAGAAACCCAGTACTTC.

The rearrangement links TRBV7-9 to TRBJ2-5; TRBD1 matches 8 bases. With 1 base clipped from V and 5 bases from J, the junction kept 9 bases outside the gene matches. CDR3 length: 16 amino acids. CDR1 is SEHNR, CDR2 FQNEAQ, per germline (reference sequence). CDR3 residues: CASSLGPQGARETQYF. Written as DNA, the CDR3 is TGTGCCAGCAGCTTAGGGCCCCAGGGGGCTCGGGAGACCCAGTACTTC.

This clone was counted between two and nine times. This chain uses TRBV2 with TRBJ2-2; perhaps TRBD1 as D (5 bases). The CDR3 is 15 residues long. Germline V gene lookup returns CDR1 SNHLY and CDR2 FYNNEI. Trimming removed 8 bases at V and 2 bases at J, with 15 bases between. DNA of the CDR3: TGTGCCAGCTTGCTCGAGACAGAAAACACCGGGGAGCTGTTTTTT. Protein sequence: CASLLETENTGELFF.

This chain uses TRBV4-1 with TRBJ2-7, with D perhaps TRBD2 (6 bases). The CDR3 is made up of 16 amino acids. Germline values: CDR1 MGHRA, CDR2 YSYEKL. The ends were cut back, 4 bases at V and 5 bases at J, with 21 bases in the middle. DNA of the CDR3: TGCGCCAGCAGCCGAGGAGGGCATCTCCTTTTGAACGAGCAGTACTTC. Translation gives CASSRGGHLLLNEQYF.